Described below is a single T cell receptor (beta chain) sequence and its context. Antigen specificity is unknown. The data originate from a study of cytomegalovirus exposure and HLA in healthy donors. Regarding the study as a whole: A later analysis linked a missense variant in DCLRE1C to the trimming of TCR beta V and J genes.

The PCR employed 60 Vbeta primers together with 13 Jbeta primers. Using immunoSEQ multiplex PCR, the repertoire was profiled, and TCRdb retains in-frame clones only, with some absent. The table records 150,000 to 200,000 clones, 60% to 85% of them present only once. The germline V gene encodes CDR1 MNHEY and CDR2 SMNVEV (reference sequence). Trimming took off 5 bases at V and 5 bases at J, with 7 bases between the two ends. The CDR3 contains 13 residues. Nominally healthy donors were sampled, though unrecorded immune exposures were likely. The receptor was isolated from a middle-aged man in good health and CMV-seronegative. V gene TRBV27 combines with J gene TRBJ1-6; no reliable D call. The sample consisted of PBMCs. CDR3 residues: CASSRENNSPLHF. The CDR3 bases are TGTGCCAGCAGTCGGGAGAATAATTCACCCCTCCACTTT.